These T cell receptor beta chains were read from a single sample in a study of radiotherapy plus CTLA-4 blockade in lung cancer. Only in-frame clones appear in the TCRdb table, and some are missing; sequencing was by immunoSEQ multiplex PCR. The data hold roughly 86,000 clones, with roughly 87% observed a single time. Sequencing was performed on peripheral blood, taken from a patient treated with radiotherapy plus ipilimumab. Source of these receptors: a human donor with non-small cell lung cancer who had stable disease on radiotherapy plus ipilimumab. Both conserved end residues are trimmed from each CDR3.

v_call,cdr3_aa
TRBV6-1,ASSENQGTRRYKQY
TRBV18,ASSPGRRQETQY
TRBV23-1,ASSQGHRGPAKNIQY
TRBV30,ACRGTENTEAF
TRBV29-1,SVDELDTQY
TRBV10-3,AISESNGNQPQH
TRBV10-3,AISEFNYGYT
TRBV5-1,ASSYDRADYNEQF
TRBV18,ASSRQGARPNEKLF
TRBV25-1,ASSTGANSPLH
TRBV21-1,ASSKFPPGAGGGPYNEQF
TRBV28,ASRWDRGNPYEQY
TRBV6-1,ASSPDRGPNSPLH
TRBV28,ASSVSTGSGNTIY
TRBV7-8,ASSLNRGGNQPQH
TRBV7-9,ASRGSSYEQY
TRBV5-8,ASSLEAGERSPLH
TRBV2,ASRERDEQY
TRBV4-1,ASSRQGRTNTEAF
TRBV29-1,SVTEGTGELF
TRBV19,ASSMATGANEKLF
TRBV25-1,ASSVTGIHQPQH
TRBV7-8,ASSLDGTWGAQH
TRBV7-8,ASSYLGDPGNTIY
TRBV5-1,ASGFGTGGDTQY
TRBV30,AWSRDRVGNSNQPQH
TRBV27,ASSSPPAGGGETQY
TRBV19,ASSIGDSRNQPQH
TRBV19,ASTTERGYEQY
TRBV5-1,ASSPAGRGWDSPLH
TRBV27,ASSRGTVGGIYGYT
TRBV28,ASSFPPREPHYEQY
TRBV7-3,ASRFEGTGEYSNQPQH
TRBV10-1,ASSESVGGHQF
TRBV19,ASSSVWEQF
TRBV5-8,ASHRTGTKNIQY
TRBV19,ASSSGTSRAGELF
TRBV7-6,ASTKLAGRGTDTQY
TRBV27,ASSPKGASRPQH
TRBV27,ASSLYGESYNSPLH
TRBV29-1,SVAGPSADTQY
TRBV21-1,ASSQQEGLNEKLF
TRBV4-2,ASSQDAGQNTEAF
TRBV9,ASSASGLVPQETQY
TRBV29-1,SVIQGASEKLF
TRBV7-9,ASSLVLAEQY